This T cell receptor (beta chain) originates from a study of vaccination effects on CD4 cells after COVID-19. Study-wide points: Only a few convalescent patients and no early post-infection timepoints featured in the study.

This CDR3 has 15 amino acids. V lost 7 bases to trimming and J lost 0 bases, with 13 bases between them. Germline assignment: CDR1 MNHEY and CDR2 SVGAGI. Antigen-specific CD4+ T cells expanded by the ViraFEST assay with viral peptide pools were then sequenced. It was after 10 days of culture that CD4+ T cells were isolated. According to PCR results, the person was infected with SARS-CoV-2 between March and December 2020. Every well housed some 1.8 million PBMC, which grew in culture alongside about 11 IU/ml IL-2 and roughly 9.8 ug/ml peptides. Of note for this clone: What it binds is unknown.

Clones were read by immunoSEQ multiplex PCR, and TCRdb kept only the in-frame ones, dropping some. The sample has more than 35,000 clones; around 72% are singletons. The input for sequencing was CD4+ T cells from PBMCs cultured with a peptide pool, taken before COVID-19 vaccination. The sequence was obtained from a human donor who had a prior SARS-CoV-2 infection. This chain connects TRBV6-5 to TRBJ1-5; D uncertain. The CDR3 DNA is TGTGCCAGCAAGGACGGAGGGCATAGCAATCAGCCCCAGCATTTT. Translated, it gives CASKDGGHSNQPQHF.